The present T cell receptor beta chain was sequenced within a study of cytomegalovirus exposure and HLA in healthy donors. The study, taken as a whole, reports: Presence/absence analysis assumed near-uniform sequencing depth across donors. An analysis done earlier found most TCR beta V segments productive about 87% or about 30% of the time. The authors listed some 150 TCR beta chains as cytomegalovirus-associated. Later analysis associated a missense DCLRE1C variant with TCR beta V- and J-gene trimming.

On this clone: As yet, its antigen is unknown.

The PCR had 60 Vbeta and 13 Jbeta primers. Data came from immunoSEQ multiplex PCR; TCRdb stores just in-frame clones and leaves some out. The sample records about 90,000 clones, about 81% being singletons. Germline V gene data show CDR1 as SNHLY and CDR2 as FYNNEI. V lost 5 bases and J lost 10; bases outside the gene matches: 13. This CDR3 is 15 amino acids long. The specimen sequenced was PBMCs. This chain connects TRBV2 to TRBJ2-1, with 8 bases lining up with TRBD2. The receptor comes from a man younger than 35 in good health and CMV-seronegative. CDR3 sequence (DNA): TGTGCCAGCAGTCTGGGGTGGACTAGCTCAACGGAGCAGTTCTTC. This encodes CASSLGWTSSTEQFF.